Each of the 26 T cell receptor beta chains below was sequenced from the same sample in a study of blood T cells in healthy people across ages. The second PCR ran about 6 to 11 cycles with a sample-barcoded 5' primer and J-beta primers. TCRdb reanalysed the 5' RACE reads using MiXCR and keeps one entry per CDR3 protein. The sample lists around 1.5 million distinct CDR3 sequences; 34% were seen once. Sequencing was done on a sample of blood. The receptors here all came from a woman in her twenties or thirties in good health.

The chain carries TRBV7-3 and TRBJ2-5, with D possibly matching TRBD2 (6 bases). V was cut by 2 bases and J by 1 base, with 11 bases left in between. This CDR3 region has 15 residues. Germline CDR1 and CDR2: SGHTA and FQGTGA. The CDR3 spells CASSLRRGSQETQYF. For the CDR3, the DNA is TGTGCCAGCAGCTTACGGCGGGGTAGCCAAGAGACCCAGTACTTC.

A few counts support this clonotype. The chain is built from TRBV20-1 and TRBJ2-7; 7 positions agree with TRBD2. The CDR3 length is 15 residues. Germline trimming cut 0 bases from V and 0 bases from J; bases unmatched to any gene: 5. Germline V CDR1 and CDR2: DFQATT, SNEGSKA (reference sequence). The CDR3 DNA follows: TGCAGTGCTAGAGATTTACTAGCGATCTCCTACGAGCAGTACTTC. Translating it yields CSARDLLAISYEQYF.

CDR3 region: CSVVGLAAFF. The CDR3 region has the DNA TGCAGCGTTGTAGGACTGGCAGCTTTCTTT. The chain carries TRBV29-1 and TRBJ1-1; no firm D call. V was clipped by 4 bases and J by 10 bases, with 10 bases between them. The CDR3 totals 10 residues. The germline V gene encodes CDR1 SQVTM and CDR2 ANQGSEA.

This clonotype was counted a few times. One end of the junction varies from germline; a read error may be responsible. The chain combines TRBV6-5 with TRBJ1-1; the D gene is possibly TRBD1 (6 bases). The CDR3 loop spans 15 amino acids. Looked up from germline, CDR1 is MNHEY and CDR2 is SVGAGI. The DNA for the CDR3 is TGTGCCAGCAGTCCTGAGGGGGTAAGGCGGACTGAGGCTTTCTTT. Amino acids: CASSPEGVRRTEAFF.

Regarding this clonotype: One end of the junction does not line up with germline, which may come from a read error. The CDR3 loop reads CGARTREGTDTQYF. The CDR3 DNA reads as TGCGGTGCTAGGACCCGGGAGGGCACAGATACGCAGTATTTT. This sequence joins TRBV20-1 and TRBJ2-3, with TRBD2 matching 7 bases. The CDR3 runs 14 residues. Germline CDR1 reads DFQATT; CDR2 reads SNEGSKA (reference sequence).

This clonotype was observed a few times. The rearrangement joins TRBV7-9 to TRBJ2-6, with TRBD1 identical over 8 bases. This CDR3 region has 18 residues. J was trimmed by 1 base and V by 6 bases; bases with no gene match: 11. Germline V gene lookup returns CDR1 SEHNR and CDR2 FQNEAQ (reference sequence). Written as DNA, the CDR3 is TGTGCCAGCAGGACAGGGGTCTTGTCCAGTTCTGGGGCCAACGTCCTGACTTTC. Translation: CASRTGVLSSSGANVLTF.

Details on this clonotype: One end of the junction is discordant with germline, which a read error may explain. The V call is TRBV28, the J call TRBJ1-2, with D perhaps TRBD1 (6 bases). The CDR3 extends over 16 amino acids. Per the germline V gene, CDR1 is MDHEN and CDR2 is SYDVKM. CDR3 in amino acids: CASSLGGVQSEYDYTF. The CDR3 DNA follows: TGTGCCAGCAGTCTAGGGGGGGTTCAATCCGAGTATGACTACACCTTC.

The CDR3 coding sequence is TGTGCCAGCAGCTACGGGGGGGGGCTGGGCACTGAAGCTTTCTTT. Encoded protein: CASSYGGGLGTEAFF. This sequence joins TRBV7-2 and TRBJ1-1, with a tentative D call TRBD1 (6 bases). This CDR3 spans 15 amino acids. With 4 bases removed from V and 4 bases from J, the gap between germline ends came to 16 bases. In germline, CDR1 is SGHTA, CDR2 FQGNSA. The full variable domain, completed using reference TRBV7-2 and TRBJ1-1, is GAGVSQSPSNKVTEKGKDVELRCDPISGHTALYWYRQSLGQGLEFLIYFQGNSAPDKSGLPSDRFSAERTGGSVSTLTIQRTQQEDSAVYLCASSYGGGLGTEAFFGQGTRLTVV.

In its sample, this clonotype was seen many times. The chain couples TRBV9 to TRBJ1-2; no clear D. Germline V gene data show CDR1 as SGDLS and CDR2 as YYNGEE. V was trimmed by 4 bases and J by 5 bases, leaving 9 bases between them. The CDR3 runs to 12 residues. The CDR3 sequence: CASSPRNYGYTF. DNA of the CDR3: TGTGCCAGCAGCCCCCGGAATTATGGCTACACCTTC.

A single count supports this clonotype. V and J are TRBV25-1 and TRBJ2-5, with TRBD1 matching over 11 bases. TRBJ2-7 explains the end of the DNA better; the J call may be wrong. This CDR3 comprises 14 residues. From germline, CDR1 is MGHDK and CDR2 SYGVNS. In DNA, the CDR3 is TGTGCCAGCACCCACGGGACAGGGGGATCCGAGCAGTACTTC. Translated, it gives CASTHGTGGSEQYF.

In nucleotides, the CDR3 is TGCGCCAGCAGTGAGGAAGGGGAGGCGGGGTACAATGAGCAGTTCTTC. This gives the protein CASSEEGEAGYNEQFF. This rearrangement joins TRBV10-2 to TRBJ2-1, with D tentatively TRBD2 (6 bases). This CDR3 contains 16 residues. Trimming cost V 2 bases and J 4 bases, with 15 bases left between them. CDR1 is WSHSY, CDR2 SAAADI, per germline.

A few counts support this clonotype. V and J are TRBV20-1 and TRBJ2-1; D is perhaps TRBD1 (5 bases). V lost 7 bases and J lost 4, with 14 bases in between. The CDR3 is made up of 13 amino acids. The germline CDR1 and CDR2 sequences are DFQATT and SNEGSKA (reference sequence). Written as DNA, the CDR3 is TGCAGTGGATTAAGGGGATTGTACAATGAGCAGTTCTTC. This codes for CSGLRGLYNEQFF.

The chain combines TRBV20-1 with TRBJ2-3, with D tentatively TRBD2 (7 bases). Between the trimmed V and J ends, which lost 4 bases and 2 bases, there was a span of 16 bases. Germline CDR1 is DFQATT and CDR2 is SNEGSKA (reference sequence). This CDR3 has 15 amino acids. The CDR3 here is CSAIRGASITDTQYF. The CDR3 coding sequence is TGCAGTGCTATTCGGGGGGCATCGATCACAGATACGCAGTATTTT.

The CDR3 spells CASSVTVSQPQHF. CDR3 coding DNA: TGTGCCAGCAGCGTAACAGTCAGCCAGCCCCAGCATTTT. The J gene is TRBJ1-5, the V gene TRBV9; D call uncertain. V was shortened by 1 base and J by 7 bases, with 9 bases between the two germline ends. This CDR3 has 13 residues. CDR1 SGDLS and CDR2 YYNGEE come from the germline V gene.

This clonotype turned up a few times. The CDR3: CASSQPWTGTHNYGYTF. The CDR3 bases are TGTGCCAGCAGCCAACCGTGGACAGGGACTCATAATTATGGCTACACCTTC. The chain links TRBV3-1 to TRBJ1-2; 8 bases fit TRBD1. Germline CDR1 is LGHDT and CDR2 is YNNKEL (reference sequence). This CDR3 comprises 17 residues. V trimming: 2 bases; J trimming: 5 bases; junction bases outside the gene matches: 13.

Only a few counts were recorded for this clonotype. The chain links TRBV11-2 to TRBJ2-3; D may be TRBD1 or TRBD2 (5 bases each). The germline CDR1 and CDR2 sequences are SGHAT and FQNNGV. This CDR3 region has 15 residues. The V gene lost 7 bases and the J gene lost 4 bases, with 18 bases spanning the gap. CDR3 amino acids: CASNNPGTNPDTQYF. Here the CDR3 DNA reads TGTGCCAGCAACAATCCCGGGACCAACCCAGATACGCAGTATTTT.

This clonotype was counted only a few times. The genes are TRBV5-1 and TRBJ2-5, with 9 positions matching TRBD2. Germline V gene data show CDR1 as SGHRS and CDR2 as YFSETQ. CDR3 size: 14 residues. With 5 bases clipped from V and 3 bases from J, the junction kept 5 bases outside the gene matches. CDR3 nucleotides: TGCGCCAGCAGGGGACTAGCCATAGAAGAGACCCAGTACTTC. This translates into CASRGLAIEETQYF.

This clonotype was picked up a small number of times. V gene TRBV6-1 combines with J gene TRBJ2-3, with 9 bases identical to TRBD2. Germline V gives CDR1 MNHNS, CDR2 SASEGT. The V segment lost 6 bases and the J segment 4 bases; nucleotides outside the gene matches: 11. The CDR3 consists of 16 residues. The CDR3 protein is CASRWIAGVDADTQYF. The CDR3 nucleotides are TGTGCCAGCAGGTGGATAGCGGGAGTTGATGCAGATACGCAGTATTTT.

J is TRBJ2-5 and V is TRBV4-1; 8 nucleotides line up with TRBD1. V gave up 4 bases and J gave up 7 bases; unmatched junction bases: 17. Germline lookup yields CDR1 MGHRA and CDR2 YSYEKL. This CDR3 region has 17 residues. The CDR3 here is CASSLLPGQGPPGTQYF. The CDR3 region has the DNA TGCGCCAGCAGCCTCCTGCCCGGACAGGGCCCTCCGGGGACCCAGTACTTC.

This clonotype was counted a few times. The rearrangement joins TRBV20-1 to TRBJ2-1, with D tentatively TRBD2 (6 bases). Trimming stripped 6 bases from V and 0 bases from J, with 18 bases between. The CDR3 spans 16 residues. The germline V gene encodes CDR1 DFQATT and CDR2 SNEGSKA (reference sequence). The DNA of the CDR3 is TGCAGTGCCCCCGCTAGGGAGGCCAGCTCCTACAATGAGCAGTTCTTC. Translation gives CSAPAREASSYNEQFF.

The chain links TRBV9 to TRBJ1-2, with TRBD1 identical over 8 bases. The CDR3 runs 16 residues. V was pared by 3 bases and J by 2 bases, with 9 bases of the junction left unmatched. The germline V gene has CDR1 SGDLS and CDR2 YYNGEE. The CDR3 nucleotides read TGTGCCAGCAGCGGATCCTCGGCAGGGGGCAACTATGGCTACACCTTC. Protein: CASSGSSAGGNYGYTF.

This rearrangement joins TRBV28 to TRBJ2-4; TRBD2 matches at 14 bases. Looked up from germline, CDR1 is MDHEN and CDR2 is SYDVKM. V was pared by 4 bases and J by 2 bases, with 7 bases of the junction left unmatched. The CDR3 is 18 residues long. In nucleotides, the CDR3 is TGTGCCAGCAGTTCGACTAGCGGGAGGGCCCCCACCAAAAACATTCAGTACTTC. This gives the protein CASSSTSGRAPTKNIQYF.

A few counts support this clonotype. The rearrangement joins TRBV11-3 to TRBJ2-3; 7 nucleotides line up with TRBD2. This CDR3 comprises 15 residues. V lost 4 bases to trimming and J lost 5 bases; unmatched junction nucleotides: 9. Germline lookup yields CDR1 SGHNT and CDR2 YENEEA. This CDR3 is CASSSSGGSKDTQYF. In DNA form, the CDR3 reads TGTGCCAGCAGCTCGTCGGGGGGAAGTAAAGATACGCAGTATTTT.

This clonotype was picked up one time. J is TRBJ2-5 and V is TRBV19; 7 bases map to TRBD1. CDR3 length equals 16 residues. Germline loops: CDR1 LNHDA, CDR2 SQIVND (reference sequence). The junction had 15 bases not matched to a gene; V was cut back by 4 bases and J by 7 bases. CDR3 protein: CASSRLGAGGRGTQYF. CDR3 nucleotides: TGTGCCAGTAGTAGACTGGGGGCAGGGGGTCGGGGGACCCAGTACTTC.

This chain uses TRBV20-1 with TRBJ2-5; 9 positions agree with TRBD2. Trimming at V came to 6 bases and at J to 5 bases, leaving 4 bases not matched to a gene. This CDR3 is 12 amino acids long. The germline V gene encodes CDR1 DFQATT and CDR2 SNEGSKA (reference sequence). CDR3 residues: CSAAGGLETQYF. CDR3 nucleotides: TGCAGTGCCGCGGGGGGGCTGGAGACCCAGTACTTC.

In this sample, this clonotype turned up once. The chain is built from TRBV18 and TRBJ2-3; a weak D match, TRBD2 (7 bases). V gave up 3 bases and J gave up 6 bases, with 19 bases separating them. There are 16 residues in the CDR3. Per germline, CDR1 KGHSH and CDR2 LQKENI. The CDR3 spells CASSPPSAGAGDTQYF. CDR3 DNA: TGTGCCAGCTCACCGCCCTCTGCGGGGGCCGGGGATACGCAGTATTTT.